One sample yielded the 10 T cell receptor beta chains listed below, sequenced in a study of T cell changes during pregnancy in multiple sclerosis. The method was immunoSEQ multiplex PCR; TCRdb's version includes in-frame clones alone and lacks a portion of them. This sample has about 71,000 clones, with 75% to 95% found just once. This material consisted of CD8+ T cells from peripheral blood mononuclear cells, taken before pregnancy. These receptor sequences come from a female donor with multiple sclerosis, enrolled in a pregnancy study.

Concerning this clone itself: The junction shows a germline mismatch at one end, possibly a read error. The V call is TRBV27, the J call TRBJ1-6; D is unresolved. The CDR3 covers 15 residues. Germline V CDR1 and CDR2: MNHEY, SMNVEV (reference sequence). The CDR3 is CASSLSLIGNSPLHF. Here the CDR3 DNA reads TGTGCCAGCAGTCTATCCCTTATCGGGAATTCACCCCTCCACTTT.

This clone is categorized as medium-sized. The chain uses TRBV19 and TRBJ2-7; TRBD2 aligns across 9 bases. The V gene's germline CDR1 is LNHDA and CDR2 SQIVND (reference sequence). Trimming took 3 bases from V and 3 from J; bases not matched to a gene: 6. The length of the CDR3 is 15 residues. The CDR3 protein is CASSIISGGIYEQYF. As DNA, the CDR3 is TGTGCCAGTAGTATTATAAGCGGGGGGATCTACGAGCAGTACTTC.

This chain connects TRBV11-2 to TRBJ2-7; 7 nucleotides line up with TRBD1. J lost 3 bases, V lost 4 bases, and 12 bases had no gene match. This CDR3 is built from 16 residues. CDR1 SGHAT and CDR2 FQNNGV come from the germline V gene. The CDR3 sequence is CASSSTPDRPDYEQYF. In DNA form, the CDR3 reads TGTGCCAGCAGCTCGACCCCGGACAGGCCTGACTACGAGCAGTACTTC.

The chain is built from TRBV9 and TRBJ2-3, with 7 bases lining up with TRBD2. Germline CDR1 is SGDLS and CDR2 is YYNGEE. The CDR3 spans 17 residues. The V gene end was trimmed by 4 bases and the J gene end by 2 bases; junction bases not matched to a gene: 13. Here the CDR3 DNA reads TGTGCCAGCAGCCAGAACGGGGCGGGGGTGAACACAGATACGCAGTATTTT. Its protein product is CASSQNGAGVNTDTQYF.

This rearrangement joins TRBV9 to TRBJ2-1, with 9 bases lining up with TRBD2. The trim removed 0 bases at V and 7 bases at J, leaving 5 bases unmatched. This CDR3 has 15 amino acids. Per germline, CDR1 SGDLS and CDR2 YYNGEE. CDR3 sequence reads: CASSVGGGGGNEQFF. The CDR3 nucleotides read TGTGCCAGCAGCGTAGGAGGCGGGGGGGGGAATGAGCAGTTCTTC.

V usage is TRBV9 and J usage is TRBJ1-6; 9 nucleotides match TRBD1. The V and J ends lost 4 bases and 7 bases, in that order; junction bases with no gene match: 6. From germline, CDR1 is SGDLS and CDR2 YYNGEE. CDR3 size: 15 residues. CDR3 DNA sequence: TGTGCCAGCAGCAAATCCGGGACAGGGAATTCACCCCTCCACTTT. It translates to CASSKSGTGNSPLHF.

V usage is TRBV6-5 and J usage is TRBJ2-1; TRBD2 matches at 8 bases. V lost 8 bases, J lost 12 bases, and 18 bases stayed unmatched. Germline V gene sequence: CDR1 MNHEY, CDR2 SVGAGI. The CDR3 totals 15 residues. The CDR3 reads CASGKAGGRHERQFF. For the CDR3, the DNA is TGTGCCAGCGGGAAGGCGGGGGGCCGACATGAGAGGCAGTTCTTC.

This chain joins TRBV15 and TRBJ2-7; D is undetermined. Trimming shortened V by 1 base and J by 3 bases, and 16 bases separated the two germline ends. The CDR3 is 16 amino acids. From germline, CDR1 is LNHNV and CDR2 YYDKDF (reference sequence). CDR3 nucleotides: TGTGCCACCAGCAGAGTTACCTCAGGTCCGCTCTACGAGCAGTACTTC. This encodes CATSRVTSGPLYEQYF.

In DNA form, the CDR3 reads TGTGCCAGCAGTGAAGTGTATACAGGGAAAAACTACGAGCAGTACTTC. The encoded protein is CASSEVYTGKNYEQYF. This chain joins TRBV2 and TRBJ2-7; a possible D gene is TRBD1 (6 bases). Deletions cut 1 base from V and 3 bases from J, with 16 bases between. Germline CDR1 reads SNHLY; CDR2 reads FYNNEI. The CDR3 is 16 residues long.

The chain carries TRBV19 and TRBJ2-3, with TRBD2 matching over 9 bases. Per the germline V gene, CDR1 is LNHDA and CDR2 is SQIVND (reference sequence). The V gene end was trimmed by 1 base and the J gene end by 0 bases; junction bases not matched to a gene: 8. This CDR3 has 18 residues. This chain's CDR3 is CASSIGRLAGLSTDTQYF. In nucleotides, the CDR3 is TGTGCCAGTAGTATAGGGCGGCTAGCGGGACTTAGCACAGATACGCAGTATTTT.